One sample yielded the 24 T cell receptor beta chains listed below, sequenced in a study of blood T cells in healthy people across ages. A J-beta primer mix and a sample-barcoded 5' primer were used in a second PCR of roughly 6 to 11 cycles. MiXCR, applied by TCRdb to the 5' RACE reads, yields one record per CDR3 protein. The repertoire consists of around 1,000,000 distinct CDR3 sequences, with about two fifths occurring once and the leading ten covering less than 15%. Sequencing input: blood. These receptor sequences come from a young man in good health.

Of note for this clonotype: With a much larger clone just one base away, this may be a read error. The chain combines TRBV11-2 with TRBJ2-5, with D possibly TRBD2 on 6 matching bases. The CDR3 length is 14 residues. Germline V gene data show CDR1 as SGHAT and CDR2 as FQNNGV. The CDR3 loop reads CTSSSPTREETQYF. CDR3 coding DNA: TGTACCAGCAGCTCGCCGACTAGAGAAGAGACCCAGTACTTC.

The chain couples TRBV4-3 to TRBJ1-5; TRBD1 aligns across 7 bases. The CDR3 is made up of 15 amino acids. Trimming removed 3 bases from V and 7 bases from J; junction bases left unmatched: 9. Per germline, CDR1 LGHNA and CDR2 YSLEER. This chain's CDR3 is CASSHALVGGQPQHF. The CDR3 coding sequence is TGCGCCAGCAGCCACGCCCTAGTAGGGGGCCAGCCCCAGCATTTT.

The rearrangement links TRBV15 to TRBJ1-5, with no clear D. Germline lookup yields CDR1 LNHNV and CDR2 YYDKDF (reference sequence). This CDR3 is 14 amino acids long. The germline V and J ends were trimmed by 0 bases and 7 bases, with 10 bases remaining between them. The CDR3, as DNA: TGTGCCACCAGCAGAGACAGGTCGGAGCAGCCCCAGCATTTT. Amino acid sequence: CATSRDRSEQPQHF.

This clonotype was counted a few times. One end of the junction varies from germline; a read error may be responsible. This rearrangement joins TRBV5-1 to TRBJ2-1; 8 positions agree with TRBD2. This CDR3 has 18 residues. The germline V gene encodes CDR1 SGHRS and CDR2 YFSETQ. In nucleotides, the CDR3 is TGCGCCAGCACCTTGGTAGCGGGCGGGGGGCCGTCGGGCAATGAGCAGTTCTTC. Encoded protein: CASTLVAGGGPSGNEQFF.

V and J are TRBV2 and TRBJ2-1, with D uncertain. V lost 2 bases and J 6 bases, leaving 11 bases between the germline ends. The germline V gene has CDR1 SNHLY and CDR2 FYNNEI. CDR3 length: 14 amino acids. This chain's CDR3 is CASSELRNRNEQFF. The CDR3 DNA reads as TGTGCCAGCAGTGAACTCCGTAACCGCAATGAGCAGTTCTTC.

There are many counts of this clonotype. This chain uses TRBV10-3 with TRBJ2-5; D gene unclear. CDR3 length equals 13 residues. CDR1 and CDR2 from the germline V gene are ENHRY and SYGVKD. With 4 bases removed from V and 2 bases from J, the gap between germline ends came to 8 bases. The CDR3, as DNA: TGTGCCATCAGTGGAGGCACTCAAGAGACCCAGTACTTC. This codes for CAISGGTQETQYF.

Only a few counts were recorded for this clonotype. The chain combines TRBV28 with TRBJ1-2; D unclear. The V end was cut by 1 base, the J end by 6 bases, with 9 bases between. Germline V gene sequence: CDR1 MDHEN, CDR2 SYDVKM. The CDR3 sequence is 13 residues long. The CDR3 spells CASSLYGRDGYTF. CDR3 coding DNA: TGTGCCAGCAGTTTATACGGGAGAGATGGCTACACCTTC.

The DNA of the CDR3 is TGCGCCAGCAGCCAAGGGGGGGGTTTTCAGCCCCAGCATTTT. Translated, it gives CASSQGGGFQPQHF. The chain is built from TRBV4-1 and TRBJ1-5, with a tentative D call TRBD1 (5 bases). CDR1 and CDR2 (germline): MGHRA, YSYEKL. V lost 1 base and J 6 bases, leaving 10 bases between the germline ends. The CDR3 contains 14 residues.

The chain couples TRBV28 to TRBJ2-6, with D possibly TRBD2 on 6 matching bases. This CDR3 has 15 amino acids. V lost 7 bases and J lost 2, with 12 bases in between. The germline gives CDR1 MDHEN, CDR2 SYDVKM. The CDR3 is CASTLREPGANVLTF. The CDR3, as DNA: TGTGCCAGCACCCTACGGGAGCCTGGGGCCAACGTCCTGACTTTC. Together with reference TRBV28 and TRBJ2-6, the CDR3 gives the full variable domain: DVKVTQSSRYLVKRTGEKVFLECVQDMDHENMFWYRQDPGLGLRLIYFSYDVKMKEKGDIPEGYSVSREKKERFSLILESASTNQTSMYLCASTLREPGANVLTFGAGSRLTVL.

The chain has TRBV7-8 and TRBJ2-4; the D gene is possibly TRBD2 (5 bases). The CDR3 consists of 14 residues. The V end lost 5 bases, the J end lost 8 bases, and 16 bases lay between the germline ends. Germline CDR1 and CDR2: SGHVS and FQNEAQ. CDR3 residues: CASSPYDGVDIQYF. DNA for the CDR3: TGTGCCAGCAGCCCATACGACGGGGTAGACATTCAGTACTTC.

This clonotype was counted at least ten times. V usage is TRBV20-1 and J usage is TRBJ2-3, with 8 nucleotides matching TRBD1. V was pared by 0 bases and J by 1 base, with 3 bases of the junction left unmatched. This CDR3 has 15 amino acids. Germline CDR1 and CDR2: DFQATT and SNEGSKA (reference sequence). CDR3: CSARDSGQGTDTQYF. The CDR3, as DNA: TGCAGTGCTAGAGATTCGGGACAGGGCACAGATACGCAGTATTTT.

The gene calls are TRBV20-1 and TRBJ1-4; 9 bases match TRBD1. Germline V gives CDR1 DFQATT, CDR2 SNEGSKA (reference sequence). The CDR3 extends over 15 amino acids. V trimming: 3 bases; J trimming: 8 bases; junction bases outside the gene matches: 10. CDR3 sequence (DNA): TGCAGTGCTAGGGCGCCGGGACAGGGACGAGAAAAACTGTTTTTT. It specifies CSARAPGQGREKLFF.

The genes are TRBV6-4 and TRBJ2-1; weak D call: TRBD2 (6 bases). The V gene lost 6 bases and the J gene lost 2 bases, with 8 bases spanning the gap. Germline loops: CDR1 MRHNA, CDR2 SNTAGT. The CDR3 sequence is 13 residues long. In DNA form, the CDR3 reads TGTGCCAGCAGCTGGACTACCTACAATGAGCAGTTCTTC. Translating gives CASSWTTYNEQFF.

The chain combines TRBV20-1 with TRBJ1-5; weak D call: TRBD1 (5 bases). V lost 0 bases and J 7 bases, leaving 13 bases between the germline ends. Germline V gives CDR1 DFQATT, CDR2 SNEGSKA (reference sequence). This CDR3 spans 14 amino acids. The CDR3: CSARESQVDQPQHF. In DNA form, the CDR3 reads TGCAGTGCTAGAGAGTCACAGGTAGACCAGCCCCAGCATTTT.

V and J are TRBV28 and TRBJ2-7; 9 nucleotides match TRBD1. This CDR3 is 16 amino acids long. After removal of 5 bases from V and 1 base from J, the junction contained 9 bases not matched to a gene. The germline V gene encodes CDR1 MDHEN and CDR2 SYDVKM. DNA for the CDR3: TGTGCCAGCAGTCCAGGGACAGGGTTTTCGTCCTACGAGCAGTACTTC. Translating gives CASSPGTGFSSYEQYF. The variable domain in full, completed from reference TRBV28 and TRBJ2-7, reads DVKVTQSSRYLVKRTGEKVFLECVQDMDHENMFWYRQDPGLGLRLIYFSYDVKMKEKGDIPEGYSVSREKKERFSLILESASTNQTSMYLCASSPGTGFSSYEQYFGPGTRLTVT.

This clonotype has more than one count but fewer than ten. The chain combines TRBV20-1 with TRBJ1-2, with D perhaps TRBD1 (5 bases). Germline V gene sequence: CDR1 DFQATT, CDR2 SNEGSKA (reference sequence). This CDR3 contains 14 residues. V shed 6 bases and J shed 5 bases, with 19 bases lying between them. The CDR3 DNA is TGCAGTGCCCCCCTCTCAGGGAGGAGTTATGGCTACACCTTC. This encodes CSAPLSGRSYGYTF.

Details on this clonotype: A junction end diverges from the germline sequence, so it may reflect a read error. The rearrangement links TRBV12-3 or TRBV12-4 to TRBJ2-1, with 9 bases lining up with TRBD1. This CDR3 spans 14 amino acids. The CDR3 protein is CTSSLQGQGLEQFF. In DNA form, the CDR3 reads TGTACCAGCAGTTTACAGGGACAGGGTCTTGAGCAGTTCTTC.

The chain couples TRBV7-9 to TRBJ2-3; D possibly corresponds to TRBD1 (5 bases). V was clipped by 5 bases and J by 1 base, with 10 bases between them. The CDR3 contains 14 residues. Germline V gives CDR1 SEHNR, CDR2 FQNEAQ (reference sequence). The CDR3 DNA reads TGTGCCAGCAGCGGGGCTTCCGGCACAGATACGCAGTATTTT. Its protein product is CASSGASGTDTQYF.

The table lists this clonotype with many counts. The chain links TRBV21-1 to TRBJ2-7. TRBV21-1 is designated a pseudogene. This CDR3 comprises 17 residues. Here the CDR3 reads CASSKSQVSGSWYEQYF. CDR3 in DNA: TGTGCCAGCAGCAAATCGCAGGTTTCAGGTTCGTGGTACGAGCAGTACTTC.

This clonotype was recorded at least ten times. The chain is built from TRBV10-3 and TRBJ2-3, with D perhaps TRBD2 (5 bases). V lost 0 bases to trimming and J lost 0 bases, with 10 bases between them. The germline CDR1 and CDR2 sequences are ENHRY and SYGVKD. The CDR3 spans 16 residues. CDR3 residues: CAISESNSGSTDTQYF. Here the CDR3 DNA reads TGTGCCATCAGTGAGTCGAATTCGGGGAGCACAGATACGCAGTATTTT.

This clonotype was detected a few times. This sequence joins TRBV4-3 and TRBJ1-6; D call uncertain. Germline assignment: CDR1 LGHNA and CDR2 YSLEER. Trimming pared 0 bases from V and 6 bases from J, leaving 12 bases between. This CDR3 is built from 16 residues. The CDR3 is CASSQDLVQSNSPLHF. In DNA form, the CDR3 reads TGCGCCAGCAGCCAAGATCTGGTACAGTCTAATTCACCCCTCCACTTT.

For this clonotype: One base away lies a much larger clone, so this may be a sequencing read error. The CDR3 coding sequence is TGTGCCAGCAGTTATTATTCACCCCTCCACTTT. Encoded protein: CASSYYSPLHF. V usage is TRBV6-5 and J usage is TRBJ1-6; D is unclear. The CDR3 is made up of 11 amino acids. V was trimmed by 3 bases and J by 8 bases, leaving 2 bases between them. Germline assignment: CDR1 MNHEY and CDR2 SVGAGI.

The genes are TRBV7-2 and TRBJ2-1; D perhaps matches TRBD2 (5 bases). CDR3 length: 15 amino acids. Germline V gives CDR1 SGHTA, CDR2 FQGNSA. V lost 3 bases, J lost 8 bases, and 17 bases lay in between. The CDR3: CASSFEALAPHEQFF. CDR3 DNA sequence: TGTGCCAGCAGCTTTGAGGCCCTAGCCCCCCATGAGCAGTTCTTC.

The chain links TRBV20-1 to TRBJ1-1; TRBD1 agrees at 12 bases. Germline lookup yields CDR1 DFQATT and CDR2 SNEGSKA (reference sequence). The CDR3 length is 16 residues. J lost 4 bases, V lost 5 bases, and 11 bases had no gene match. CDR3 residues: CSAGPGTGGRGTEAFF. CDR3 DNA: TGCAGTGCTGGCCCCGGGACAGGGGGCCGCGGCACTGAAGCTTTCTTT.